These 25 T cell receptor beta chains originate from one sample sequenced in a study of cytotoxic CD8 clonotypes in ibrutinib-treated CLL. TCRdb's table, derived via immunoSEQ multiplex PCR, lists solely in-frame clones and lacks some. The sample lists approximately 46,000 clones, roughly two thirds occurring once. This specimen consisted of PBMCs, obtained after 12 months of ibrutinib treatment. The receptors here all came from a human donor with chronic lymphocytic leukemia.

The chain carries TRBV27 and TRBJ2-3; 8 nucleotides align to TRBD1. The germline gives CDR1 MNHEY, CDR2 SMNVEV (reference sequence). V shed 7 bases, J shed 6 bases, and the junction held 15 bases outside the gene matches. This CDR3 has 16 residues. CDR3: CASTLRKTGEVDTQYF. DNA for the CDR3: TGTGCCAGCACCTTAAGGAAGACAGGGGAGGTCGATACGCAGTATTTT.

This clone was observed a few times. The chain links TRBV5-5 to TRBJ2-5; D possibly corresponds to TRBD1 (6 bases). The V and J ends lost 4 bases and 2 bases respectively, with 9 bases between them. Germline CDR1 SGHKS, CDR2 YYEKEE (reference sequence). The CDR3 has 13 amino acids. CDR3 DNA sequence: TGTGCCAGCAGCCGGACAGCACAAGAGACCCAGTACTTC. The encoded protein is CASSRTAQETQYF.

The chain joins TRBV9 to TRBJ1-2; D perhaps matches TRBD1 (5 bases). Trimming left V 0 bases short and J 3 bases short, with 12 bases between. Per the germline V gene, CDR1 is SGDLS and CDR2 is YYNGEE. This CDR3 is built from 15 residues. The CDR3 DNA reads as TGTGCCAGCAGCGTAGCTCACGGCAGGGACTATGGCTACACCTTC. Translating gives CASSVAHGRDYGYTF.

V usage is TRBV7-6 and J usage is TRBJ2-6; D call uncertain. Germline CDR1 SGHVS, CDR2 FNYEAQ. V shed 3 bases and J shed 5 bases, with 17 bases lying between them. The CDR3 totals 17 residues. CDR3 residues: CASSLSSSQSRANVLTF. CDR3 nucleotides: TGTGCCAGCAGCTTGTCTTCCTCACAAAGTCGGGCCAACGTCCTGACTTTC.

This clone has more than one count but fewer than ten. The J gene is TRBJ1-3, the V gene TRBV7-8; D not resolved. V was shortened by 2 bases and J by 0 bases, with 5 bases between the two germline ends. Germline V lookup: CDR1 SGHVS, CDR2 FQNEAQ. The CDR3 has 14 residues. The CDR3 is CASSLLFSGNTIYF. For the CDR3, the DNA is TGTGCCAGCAGCTTACTCTTCTCTGGAAACACCATATATTTT.

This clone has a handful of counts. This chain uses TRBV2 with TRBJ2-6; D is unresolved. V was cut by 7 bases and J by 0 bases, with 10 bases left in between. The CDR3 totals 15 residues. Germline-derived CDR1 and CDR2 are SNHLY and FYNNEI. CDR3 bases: TGTGCCAGCAACGGCCGGAACTCTGGGGCCAACGTCCTGACTTTC. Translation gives CASNGRNSGANVLTF.

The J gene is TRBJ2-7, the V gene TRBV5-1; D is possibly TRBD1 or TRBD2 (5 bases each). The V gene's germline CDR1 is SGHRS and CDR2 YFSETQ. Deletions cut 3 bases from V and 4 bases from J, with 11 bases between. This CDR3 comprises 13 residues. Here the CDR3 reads CASSWGSGYEQYF. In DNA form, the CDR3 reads TGCGCCAGCAGCTGGGGGTCCGGGTACGAGCAGTACTTC.

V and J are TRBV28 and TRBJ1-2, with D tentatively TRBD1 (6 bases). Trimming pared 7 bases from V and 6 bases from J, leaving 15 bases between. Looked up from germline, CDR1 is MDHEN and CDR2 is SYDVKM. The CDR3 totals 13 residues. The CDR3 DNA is TGTGCCAGCATCCCTGGGGGGGGCCATGGCTACACCTTC. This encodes CASIPGGGHGYTF.

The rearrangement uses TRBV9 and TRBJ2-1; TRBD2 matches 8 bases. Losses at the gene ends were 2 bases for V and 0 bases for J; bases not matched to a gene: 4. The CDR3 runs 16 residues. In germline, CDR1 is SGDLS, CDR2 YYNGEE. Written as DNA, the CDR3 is TGTGCCAGCAGCGTTGGACTAGCCAGCTCCTACAATGAGCAGTTCTTC. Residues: CASSVGLASSYNEQFF.

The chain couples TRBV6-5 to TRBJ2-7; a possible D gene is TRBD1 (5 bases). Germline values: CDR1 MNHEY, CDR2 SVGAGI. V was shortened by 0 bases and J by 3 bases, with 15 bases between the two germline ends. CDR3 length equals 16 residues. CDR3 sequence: CASSYSSPDRGYEQYF. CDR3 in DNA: TGTGCCAGCAGTTACTCGAGCCCAGACAGAGGCTACGAGCAGTACTTC.

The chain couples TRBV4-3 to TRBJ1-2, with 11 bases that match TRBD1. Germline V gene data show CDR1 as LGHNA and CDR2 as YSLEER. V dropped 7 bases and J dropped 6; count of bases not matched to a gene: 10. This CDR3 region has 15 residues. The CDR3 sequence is CASNYLGQGANGYTF. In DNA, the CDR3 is TGCGCCAGCAACTACTTAGGACAGGGGGCGAATGGCTACACCTTC.

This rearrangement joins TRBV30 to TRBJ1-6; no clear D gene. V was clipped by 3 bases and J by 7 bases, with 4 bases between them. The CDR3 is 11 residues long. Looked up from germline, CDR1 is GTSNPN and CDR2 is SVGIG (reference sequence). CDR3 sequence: CAWSYNSPLHF. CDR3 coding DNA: TGTGCCTGGAGCTACAATTCACCCCTCCACTTT.

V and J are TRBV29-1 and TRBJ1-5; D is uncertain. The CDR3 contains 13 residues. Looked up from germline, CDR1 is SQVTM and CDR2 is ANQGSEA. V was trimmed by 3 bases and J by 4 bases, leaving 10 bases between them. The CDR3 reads CSVDLGSNQPQHF. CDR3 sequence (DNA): TGCAGCGTTGACCTCGGAAGTAATCAGCCCCAGCATTTT.

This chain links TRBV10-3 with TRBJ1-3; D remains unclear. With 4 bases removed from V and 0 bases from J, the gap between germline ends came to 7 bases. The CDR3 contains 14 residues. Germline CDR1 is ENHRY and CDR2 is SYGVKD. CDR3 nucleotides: TGTGCCATCAGTGCAGACCCCTCTGGAAACACCATATATTTT. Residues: CAISADPSGNTIYF.

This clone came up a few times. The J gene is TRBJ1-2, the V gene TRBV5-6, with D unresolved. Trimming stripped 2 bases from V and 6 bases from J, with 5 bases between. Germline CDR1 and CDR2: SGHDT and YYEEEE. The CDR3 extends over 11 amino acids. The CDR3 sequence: CASSFGDGYTF. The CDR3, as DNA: TGTGCCAGCAGCTTCGGGGATGGCTACACCTTC. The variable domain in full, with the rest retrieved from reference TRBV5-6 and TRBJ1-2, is DAGVTQSPTHLIKTRGQQVTLRCSPKSGHDTVSWYQQALGQGPQFIFQYYEEEERQRGNFPDRFSGHQFPNYSSELNVNALLLGDSALYLCASSFGDGYTFGSGTRLTVV.

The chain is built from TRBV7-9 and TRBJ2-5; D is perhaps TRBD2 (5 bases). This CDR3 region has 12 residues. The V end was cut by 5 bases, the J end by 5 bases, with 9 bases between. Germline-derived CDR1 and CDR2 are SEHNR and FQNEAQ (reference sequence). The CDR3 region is CASSQEVETQYF. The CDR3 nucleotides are TGTGCCAGCAGCCAGGAGGTCGAGACCCAGTACTTC.

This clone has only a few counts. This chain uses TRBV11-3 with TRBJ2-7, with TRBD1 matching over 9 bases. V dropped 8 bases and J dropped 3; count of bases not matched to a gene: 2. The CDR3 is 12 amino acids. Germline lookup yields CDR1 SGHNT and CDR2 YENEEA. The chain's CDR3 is CASADRGYEQYF. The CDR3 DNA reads TGTGCCAGCGCGGACAGGGGCTACGAGCAGTACTTC.

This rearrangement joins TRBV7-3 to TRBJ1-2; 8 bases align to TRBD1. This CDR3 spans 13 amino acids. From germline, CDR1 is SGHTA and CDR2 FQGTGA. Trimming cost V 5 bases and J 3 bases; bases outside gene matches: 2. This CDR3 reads CASSPQGDYGYTF. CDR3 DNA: TGTGCCAGCAGCCCACAGGGGGACTATGGCTACACCTTC.

The CDR3 DNA sequence: TGCGCCAGCAGCTTGGTGGCGGCGTCCACTGAAGCTTTCTTT. Its translation is CASSLVAASTEAFF. This chain links TRBV5-1 with TRBJ1-1; D unclear. CDR1 and CDR2 (germline): SGHRS, YFSETQ. This CDR3 region has 14 residues. V lost 0 bases and J lost 4, with 10 bases in between.

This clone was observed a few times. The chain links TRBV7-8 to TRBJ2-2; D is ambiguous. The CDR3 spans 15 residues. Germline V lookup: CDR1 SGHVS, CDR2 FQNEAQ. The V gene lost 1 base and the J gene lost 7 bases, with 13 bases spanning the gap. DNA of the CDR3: TGTGCCAGCAGCTTAGGGTCCCAAGTGGGCGGGGAGCTGTTTTTT. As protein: CASSLGSQVGGELFF.

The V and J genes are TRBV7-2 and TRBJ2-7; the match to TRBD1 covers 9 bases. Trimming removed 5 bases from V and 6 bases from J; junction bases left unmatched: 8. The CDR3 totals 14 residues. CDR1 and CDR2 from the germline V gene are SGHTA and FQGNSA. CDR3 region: CASSVATGGLEQYF. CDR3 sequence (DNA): TGTGCCAGCAGCGTGGCCACAGGGGGCCTCGAGCAGTACTTC.

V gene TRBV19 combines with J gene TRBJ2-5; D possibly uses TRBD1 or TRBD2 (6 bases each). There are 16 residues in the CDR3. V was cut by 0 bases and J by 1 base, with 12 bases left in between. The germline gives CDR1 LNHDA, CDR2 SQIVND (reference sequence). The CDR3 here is CASSIEGGGGQETQYF. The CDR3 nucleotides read TGTGCCAGTAGTATAGAAGGGGGAGGCGGCCAAGAGACCCAGTACTTC.

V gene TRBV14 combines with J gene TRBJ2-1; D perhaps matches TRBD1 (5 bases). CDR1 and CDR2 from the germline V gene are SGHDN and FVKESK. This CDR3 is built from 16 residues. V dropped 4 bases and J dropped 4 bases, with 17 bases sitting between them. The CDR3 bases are TGTGCCAGCAGCCGCCTCCTACCAAGGGGTTACAATGAGCAGTTCTTC. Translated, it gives CASSRLLPRGYNEQFF.

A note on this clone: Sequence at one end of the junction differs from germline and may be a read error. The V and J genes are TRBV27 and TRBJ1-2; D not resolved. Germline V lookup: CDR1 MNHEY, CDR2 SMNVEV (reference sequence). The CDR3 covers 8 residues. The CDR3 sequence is CASRYTRF. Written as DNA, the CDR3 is TGTGCCAGCAGATACACGCGCTTC.

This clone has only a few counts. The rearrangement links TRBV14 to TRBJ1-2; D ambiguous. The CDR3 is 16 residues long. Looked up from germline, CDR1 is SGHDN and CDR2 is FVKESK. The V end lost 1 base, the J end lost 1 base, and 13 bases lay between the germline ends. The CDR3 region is CASSQAPQTYNYGYTF. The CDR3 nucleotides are TGTGCCAGCAGCCAAGCACCTCAAACTTATAACTATGGCTACACCTTC.